A single sample is the source of the 16 T cell receptor beta chains below, sequenced in a study of T-cell reconstitution after alpha-beta-depleted transplantation in children. The authors prepared the TCRbeta library with unique molecular identifiers. TCRdb reprocessed the PCR reads with MiXCR, giving one entry per CDR3 protein. Among over 200,000 distinct CDR3 sequences listed, around a sixth were seen once. Sequences were derived from PBMCs, mostly from graft donor cells, sampled 360 days after TCRalphabeta/CD19-depleted stem cell transplant. These receptors were collected from a male patient between 2 and 10 years old who had a stem cell transplant for acute lymphoblastic leukemia, so the T cells may come from the graft donor.

The chain combines TRBV12-3 or TRBV12-4 with TRBJ2-2; D is undetermined. CDR3 size: 13 residues. The V gene lost 6 bases and the J gene lost 4 bases, with 9 bases spanning the gap. The CDR3 reads CASRSATTGELFF. The CDR3 bases are TGTGCCAGCAGATCAGCGACCACCGGGGAGCTGTTTTTT.

This chain connects TRBV12-3 or TRBV12-4 to TRBJ2-7, with D perhaps matching TRBD2 (6 bases). The V end lost 6 bases, the J end lost 0 bases, and 18 bases lay between the germline ends. This CDR3 is 16 amino acids long. The CDR3 loop is CASSSGDLVLSYEQYF. Written as DNA, the CDR3 is TGTGCCAGCAGCTCCGGGGACTTAGTCCTCTCCTACGAGCAGTACTTC.

A few counts support this clonotype. This chain links TRBV5-1 with TRBJ2-7, with D hard to call. V was shortened by 3 bases and J by 2 bases, with 12 bases between the two germline ends. Germline CDR1 SGHRS, CDR2 YFSETQ. The CDR3 is 14 amino acids. The CDR3 sequence is CASSSKQLAYEQYF. The CDR3, as DNA: TGCGCCAGCAGCTCAAAACAACTCGCCTACGAGCAGTACTTC.

The chain combines TRBV23-1 with TRBJ2-7; D ambiguous. TRBV23-1 is an ORF, with its function uncertain. V was cut by 2 bases and J by 2 bases, with 10 bases left in between. The CDR3 has 14 amino acids. The CDR3 coding sequence is TGCGCCAGCAGTCAAATGAGACCTACCTACGAGCAGTACTTC. This translates into CASSQMRPTYEQYF.

This clonotype came up once. One end of the junction does not line up with germline, which may come from a read error. V and J are TRBV29-1 and TRBJ2-1; tentatively, D is TRBD2 (6 bases). CDR1 SQVTM and CDR2 ANQGSEA come from the germline V gene. CDR3 length equals 13 residues. DNA of the CDR3: TGCAGCGTTGAGGTGGCTAGCGACAATGAGCAGTCCTTC. Translated: CSVEVASDNEQSF.

A few counts support this clonotype. The V and J genes are TRBV24-1 and TRBJ2-3; D possibly uses TRBD1 or TRBD2 (5 bases each). CDR1 is KGHDR and CDR2 is SFDVKD in the germline V gene. The V end was cut by 6 bases, the J end by 0 bases, with 12 bases between. The CDR3 totals 15 residues. The CDR3 loop is CATSRGAGSTDTQYF. As DNA, the CDR3 is TGTGCCACCAGTAGAGGGGCTGGAAGCACAGATACGCAGTATTTT.

The chain carries TRBV28 and TRBJ2-5; unclear D gene. The V gene's germline CDR1 is MDHEN and CDR2 SYDVKM. Trimming removed 10 bases at V and 3 bases at J, with 12 bases between. CDR3 length equals 12 residues. CDR3 nucleotide sequence: TGTGCCATCCAAGGAGCTAAAGAGACCCAGTACTTC. Its translation is CAIQGAKETQYF.

This clonotype was detected ten times or more. This rearrangement joins TRBV11-2 to TRBJ1-5; D gene ambiguous. Between the trimmed V and J ends, which lost 3 bases and 12 bases, there was a span of 15 bases. The CDR3 spans 13 residues. Germline CDR1 SGHAT, CDR2 FQNNGV. The CDR3 sequence is CASSLGSGGSQHF. The CDR3 region has the DNA TGTGCCAGCAGCTTGGGGAGTGGAGGAAGCCAGCATTTT.

This clonotype was detected many times. The V and J genes are TRBV5-6 and TRBJ2-7; 8 bases map to TRBD1. Germline values: CDR1 SGHDT, CDR2 YYEEEE. CDR3 length: 14 amino acids. Unmatched junction bases numbered 4, after V lost 2 bases and J lost 3 bases. CDR3: CASSLDRGRYEQYF. CDR3 DNA sequence: TGTGCCAGCAGCTTAGACAGGGGTCGCTACGAGCAGTACTTC.

V and J are TRBV11-2 and TRBJ2-7; 13 positions agree with TRBD2. This CDR3 has 19 amino acids. Germline V gives CDR1 SGHAT, CDR2 FQNNGV. Trimming removed 4 bases from V and 3 bases from J; junction bases left unmatched: 15. The CDR3 bases are TGTGCCAGCAGCTCCCTAAGAACTAGCGGGGGGGCCAAGGTCTACGAGCAGTACTTC. Encoded protein: CASSSLRTSGGAKVYEQYF.

This clonotype was seen more than once but under ten times. The chain is built from TRBV20-1 and TRBJ2-3; 8 nucleotides match TRBD2. The CDR3 covers 16 residues. After removal of 6 bases from V and 4 bases from J, the junction contained 15 bases not matched to a gene. Germline V gene data show CDR1 as DFQATT and CDR2 as SNEGSKA (reference sequence). CDR3 bases: TGCAGTGCCGATAGGCCGGGACTAGGGTATGCAGATACGCAGTATTTT. This gives the protein CSADRPGLGYADTQYF.

This clonotype was seen at least ten times. The gene calls are TRBV5-1 and TRBJ2-5, with D unresolved. CDR1 is SGHRS, CDR2 YFSETQ, per germline. This CDR3 region has 13 residues. V lost 0 bases and J 3 bases, leaving 6 bases between the germline ends. The CDR3 sequence is CASSLVREETQYF. The CDR3 nucleotides are TGCGCCAGCAGCTTGGTCCGGGAAGAGACCCAGTACTTC.

This clonotype was detected only a few times. The chain joins TRBV2 to TRBJ2-3, with D perhaps assigned TRBD1 or TRBD2 (5 bases each). The CDR3 extends over 11 amino acids. Germline loops: CDR1 SNHLY, CDR2 FYNNEI. V shed 10 bases and J shed 6 bases, with 11 bases lying between them. CDR3 sequence reads: CATSGRDTQYF. The CDR3 DNA follows: TGTGCCACCTCGGGGCGGGATACGCAGTATTTT.

In its sample, this clonotype was seen a few times. The chain is built from TRBV5-1 and TRBJ1-2; no clear D gene. Germline V lookup: CDR1 SGHRS, CDR2 YFSETQ. The V end was cut by 5 bases, the J end by 6 bases, with 14 bases between. This CDR3 has 13 residues. DNA for the CDR3: TGCGCCAGCAGTGCGCAGCCGGTGGATGGCTACACCTTC. Its translation: CASSAQPVDGYTF.

CDR3 in DNA: TGCGCCAGCAGCTTGCTCCCGGCGCCCAACACTGAAGCTTTCTTT. It specifies CASSLLPAPNTEAFF. This chain joins TRBV5-1 and TRBJ1-1; D unresolved. The germline V gene encodes CDR1 SGHRS and CDR2 YFSETQ. Between the trimmed V and J ends, which lost 1 base and 2 bases, there was a span of 12 bases. The CDR3 totals 15 residues.

This clonotype appeared a few times. The V and J genes are TRBV11-2 and TRBJ2-1; 10 bases are a match to TRBD2. This CDR3 comprises 20 residues. The germline CDR1 and CDR2 sequences are SGHAT and FQNNGV. The junction had 14 bases not matched to a gene; V was cut back by 2 bases and J by 1 base. In nucleotides, the CDR3 is TGTGCCAGCAGCTTAAGGGGGATAGCGGGGGGTCCGGGATCCTACAATGAGCAGTTCTTC. Translation: CASSLRGIAGGPGSYNEQFF.